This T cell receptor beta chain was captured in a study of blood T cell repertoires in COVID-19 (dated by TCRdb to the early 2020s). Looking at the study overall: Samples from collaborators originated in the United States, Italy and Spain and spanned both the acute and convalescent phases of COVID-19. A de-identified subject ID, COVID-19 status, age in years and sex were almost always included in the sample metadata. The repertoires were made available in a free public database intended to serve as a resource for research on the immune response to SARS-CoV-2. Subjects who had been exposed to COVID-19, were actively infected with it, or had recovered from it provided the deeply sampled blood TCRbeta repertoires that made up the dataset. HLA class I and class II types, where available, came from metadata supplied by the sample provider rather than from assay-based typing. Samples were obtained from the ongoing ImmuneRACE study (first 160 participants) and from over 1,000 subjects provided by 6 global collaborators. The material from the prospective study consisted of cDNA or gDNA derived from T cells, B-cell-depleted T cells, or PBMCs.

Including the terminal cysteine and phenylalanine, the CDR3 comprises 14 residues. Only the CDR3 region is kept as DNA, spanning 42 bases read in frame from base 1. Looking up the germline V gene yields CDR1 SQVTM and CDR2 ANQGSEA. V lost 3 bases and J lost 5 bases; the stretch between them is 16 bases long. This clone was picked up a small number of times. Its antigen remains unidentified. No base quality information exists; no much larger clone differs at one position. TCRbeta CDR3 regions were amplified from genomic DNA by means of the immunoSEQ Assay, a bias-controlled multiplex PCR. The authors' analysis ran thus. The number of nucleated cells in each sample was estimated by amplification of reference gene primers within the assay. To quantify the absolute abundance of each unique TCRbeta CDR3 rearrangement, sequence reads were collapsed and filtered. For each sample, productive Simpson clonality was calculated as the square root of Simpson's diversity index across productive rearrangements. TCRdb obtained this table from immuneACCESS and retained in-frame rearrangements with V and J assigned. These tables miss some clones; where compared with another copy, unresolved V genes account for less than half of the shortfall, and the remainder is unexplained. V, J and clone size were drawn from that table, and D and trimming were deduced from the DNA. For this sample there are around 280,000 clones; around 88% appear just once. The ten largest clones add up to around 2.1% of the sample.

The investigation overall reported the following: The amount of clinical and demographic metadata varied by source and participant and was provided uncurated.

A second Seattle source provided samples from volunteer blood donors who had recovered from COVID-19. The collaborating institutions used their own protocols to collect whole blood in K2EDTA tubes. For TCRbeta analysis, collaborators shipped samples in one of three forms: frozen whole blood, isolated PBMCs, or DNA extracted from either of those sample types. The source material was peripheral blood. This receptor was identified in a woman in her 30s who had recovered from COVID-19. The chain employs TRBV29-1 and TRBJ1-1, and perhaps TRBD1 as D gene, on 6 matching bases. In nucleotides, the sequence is TGCAGCGTTGACCCTGACAGGAGGCTGACTGAAGCTTTCTTT. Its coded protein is CSVDPDRRLTEAFF.